This TCR beta chain is from a study of early T cells in non-severe SARS-CoV-2 infection. Individual cDNA molecules were tagged with unique molecular identifiers, the study reported. TCRdb processed the 5' RACE reads anew with MiXCR; each CDR3 protein has one entry. The table records 99,000 or so distinct CDR3 sequences, 16% of them present only once. This clonotype was seen repeatedly, ten times or more. Deletions cut 2 bases from V and 7 bases from J, with 8 bases between. CDR1 is SQVTM, CDR2 ANQGSEA, per germline. This CDR3 spans 11 amino acids. The receptor's source is an adult who was a healthcare worker with PCR-confirmed SARS-CoV-2 infection or an uninfected control (not recorded which). Sequenced material: whole blood. V usage is TRBV29-1 and J usage is TRBJ1-2; the D is unclear. CDR3 protein: CSVEKAPGYTF. CDR3 in DNA: TGCAGCGTTGAAAAGGCCCCTGGCTACACCTTC. Based on the CDR3 plus reference TRBV29-1 and TRBJ1-2, the full variable domain is SAVISQKPSRDICQRGTSLTIQCQVDSQVTMMFWYRQQPGQSLTLIATANQGSEATYESGFVIDKFPISRPNLTFSTLTVSNMSPEDSSIYLCSVEKAPGYTFGSGTRLTVV.